The rows below give T cell receptor beta chains drawn from one sample of a study of blood T cell repertoires in COVID-19. The assay was immunoSEQ multiplex PCR, and TCRdb's table has in-frame clones only and misses some. The table includes about 89,000 clones, roughly 78% detected once. The sample was peripheral blood. The receptors originated from a woman at least 80 years old with acute or convalescent COVID-19. Both conserved end residues are part of each CDR3. The D gene is left open where the match is weak. The size field is filled for only some rows; it gives once, few, many or a size class.

NA,NA,TRBV27,TRBJ2-7,CASSPSIQGSDYEQYF,TGTGCCAGCAGTCCCTCCATACAGGGAAGCGACTACGAGCAGTACTTC
NA,TRBD1,TRBV5-1,TRBJ1-1,CASSSGQGNTEAFF,TGCGCCAGCAGCTCGGGACAGGGGAACACTGAAGCTTTCTTT
few,TRBD2,TRBV5-1,TRBJ2-3,CASSRSSGGRTDTQYF,TGCGCCAGCAGCCGATCTAGCGGGGGGAGGACAGATACGCAGTATTTT
once,NA,TRBV5-1,TRBJ1-5,CASSLDRGQPQHF,TGCGCCAGCAGCTTGGACCGAGGACAGCCCCAGCATTTT
few,TRBD1,TRBV19,TRBJ1-2,CASGTGERYGYTF,TGTGCCAGTGGCACAGGGGAGAGGTATGGCTACACCTTC
few,NA,TRBV6-5,TRBJ1-4,CASSRGGERKKLFF,TGTGCCAGCAGCCGGGGGGGTGAGCGGAAAAAACTGTTTTTT
NA,NA,TRBV5-1,TRBJ2-5,CASSLLGGQETQYF,TGCGCCAGCAGCTTATTAGGCGGGCAGGAGACCCAGTACTTC
NA,TRBD1,TRBV6-5,TRBJ1-1,CAGGGTEMNTEAFF,TGTGCCGGAGGGGGGACAGAGATGAACACTGAAGCTTTCTTT
few,NA,TRBV4-1,TRBJ1-2,CASSQDKGTSYGYTF,TGCGCCAGCAGCCAAGATAAAGGGACTTCCTATGGCTACACCTTC
NA,NA,TRBV28,TRBJ1-1,CASSRGWSTEAFF,TGTGCCAGCAGCAGGGGATGGTCGACTGAAGCTTTCTTT
NA,NA,TRBV7-3,TRBJ2-1,CASSETSRSYNEQFF,TGTGCCAGCAGCGAAACTAGCCGCTCCTACAATGAGCAGTTCTTC
NA,NA,TRBV12-3/TRBV12-4,TRBJ2-3,CASSLERSDTQYF,TGTGCCAGCAGTTTAGAGAGGTCAGATACGCAGTATTTT
NA,NA,TRBV11-3,TRBJ1-1,CASSLGDLNTEAFF,TGTGCCAGCAGCTTAGGGGACTTGAACACTGAAGCTTTCTTT
NA,TRBD1,TRBV7-2,TRBJ2-1,CASSSSGQGAYEQFF,TGTGCCAGCAGCTCGTCAGGACAGGGGGCATATGAGCAGTTCTTC
NA,TRBD1,TRBV29-1,TRBJ2-5,CSVEVTGGGETQYF,TGCAGCGTTGAAGTAACAGGGGGCGGAGAGACCCAGTACTTC
few,NA,TRBV30,TRBJ2-5,CAWSVSSKQTQYF,TGTGCCTGGAGTGTGTCTAGTAAGCAGACCCAGTACTTC
NA,TRBD2,TRBV27,TRBJ2-6,CASRDPGGPFSGANVLTF,TGTGCCAGCAGGGACCCGGGAGGGCCCTTCTCTGGGGCCAACGTCCTGACTTTC
NA,NA,TRBV5-4,TRBJ1-1,CASTSWFQKNTEAFF,TGTGCCAGCACCTCTTGGTTCCAGAAGAACACTGAAGCTTTCTTT
few,TRBD1,TRBV7-9,TRBJ1-2,CASSSDLTGDYGYTF,TGTGCCAGCAGCTCTGATCTGACAGGGGACTATGGCTACACCTTC
NA,NA,TRBV20-1,TRBJ2-1,CSATRSDEQFF,TGCAGTGCAACGAGAAGCGATGAGCAGTTCTTC
NA,TRBD1,TRBV5-8,TRBJ1-4,CASSFDAGGEKLFF,TGTGCCAGCAGCTTCGACGCAGGGGGAGAAAAACTGTTTTTT
NA,NA,TRBV10-3,TRBJ2-7,CAISTLGVEQYF,TGTGCCATCTCAACCCTCGGAGTTGAGCAGTACTTC
once,NA,TRBV5-6,TRBJ2-3,CASSLGGGSDTQYF,TGTGCCAGCAGCTTGGGCGGGGGCTCAGATACGCAGTATTTT
few,NA,TRBV3-1/TRBV3-2,TRBJ1-6,CASSQGRGFSPLHF,TGTGCCAGCAGCCAAGGAAGAGGGTTTTCACCCCTCCACTTT
NA,TRBD1,TRBV6-6,TRBJ1-1,CASRGGQRNTEAFF,TGTGCCAGCAGGGGGGGACAGAGGAACACTGAAGCTTTCTTT
once,NA,TRBV29-1,TRBJ1-2,CSVEGRNYGYTF,TGCAGCGTTGAAGGCCGGAACTATGGCTACACCTTC
NA,NA,TRBV10-3,TRBJ2-7,CAISELDGGSSEQYF,TGTGCCATCAGTGAGCTGGACGGGGGATCATCCGAGCAGTACTTC
NA,NA,TRBV5-6,TRBJ1-2,CASSFPGAWRNYGYTF,TGTGCCAGCAGCTTCCCAGGGGCCTGGAGGAACTATGGCTACACCTTC
NA,TRBD1,TRBV6-5,TRBJ1-2,CASTEGAVGGYTF,TGTGCCAGCACGGAGGGGGCGGTCGGCGGCTACACCTTC
few,NA,TRBV5-1,TRBJ1-1,CASSLETGEAFF,TGCGCCAGCAGCTTGGAGACGGGTGAAGCTTTCTTT
NA,TRBD2,TRBV6-7,TRBJ2-1,CASSSPPSGGACNEQFF,TGTGCCAGCAGTTCCCCCCCTAGCGGGGGGGCGTGTAATGAGCAGTTCTTC
NA,TRBD2,TRBV7-2,TRBJ2-7,CASSPKAGVPYEQYF,TGTGCCAGCAGCCCCAAAGCGGGGGTACCCTACGAGCAGTACTTC
NA,TRBD2,TRBV7-2,TRBJ2-5,CASSRGGEETQYF,TGTGCCAGCAGCCGGGGGGGCGAAGAGACCCAGTACTTC
few,NA,TRBV19,TRBJ1-2,CASTLLSSNYGYTF,TGTGCCAGTACCCTCCTTTCGTCTAACTATGGCTACACCTTC
NA,TRBD1,TRBV19,TRBJ1-1,CASSPTGGFMNTEAFF,TGTGCCAGTAGTCCCACAGGGGGCTTCATGAACACTGAAGCTTTCTTT
NA,TRBD1,TRBV6-5,TRBJ1-4,CASSFSRQGLNEKLFF,TGTGCCAGCAGTTTCTCCCGACAGGGTCTTAATGAAAAACTGTTTTTT
once,NA,TRBV7-9,TRBJ1-4,CASSLPGSNNEKLFF,TGTGCCAGCAGCCTCCCAGGGTCTAATAATGAAAAACTGTTTTTT
few,TRBD1,TRBV2,TRBJ1-5,CASRTTGEPQHF,TGTGCCAGCAGGACGACAGGGGAGCCCCAGCATTTT
few,NA,TRBV7-9,TRBJ2-2,CASSRPPDTGELFF,TGTGCCAGTTCGCGGCCTCCCGACACCGGGGAGCTGTTTTTT
few,NA,TRBV2,TRBJ1-5,CASGGVGQPQHF,TGTGCCAGCGGGGGGGTGGGTCAGCCCCAGCATTTT
NA,NA,TRBV4-3,TRBJ2-1,CASSYKTGDSYNEQFF,TGCGCCAGCAGCTACAAGACAGGTGACTCCTACAATGAGCAGTTCTTC
NA,TRBD1,TRBV24-1,TRBJ1-1,CATSTQRGQDTEAFF,TGTGCCACCAGTACCCAAAGGGGGCAGGACACTGAAGCTTTCTTT
NA,NA,TRBV28,TRBJ2-5,CASNWSGQKLETQYF,TGTGCCAGCAACTGGTCGGGACAAAAGCTGGAGACCCAGTACTTC
NA,NA,TRBV12-3/TRBV12-4,TRBJ1-1,CASSRNTEAFF,TGTGCCAGCAGCAGGAACACTGAAGCTTTCTTT
few,TRBD1,TRBV5-1,TRBJ1-2,CASSPTGGPNYGYTF,TGCGCCAGCAGCCCCACAGGGGGCCCAAACTATGGCTACACCTTC
few,NA,TRBV6-5,TRBJ1-2,CASSPGPGEGYGYTF,TGTGCCAGCAGTCCCGGACCGGGAGAGGGATATGGCTACACCTTC
NA,TRBD2,TRBV4-3,TRBJ2-3,CASSQDLAGGQDTQYF,TGCGCCAGCAGCCAAGATCTAGCGGGGGGGCAAGATACGCAGTATTTT
NA,TRBD1,TRBV28,TRBJ1-4,CASSLVTPGQEKLFF,TGTGCCAGCAGTTTAGTGACCCCGGGACAGGAAAAACTGTTTTTT
medium-sized,NA,TRBV9,TRBJ2-2,CASSVDGHTGSRSGELFF,TGTGCCAGCAGCGTAGATGGACATACAGGGAGCCGATCCGGGGAGCTGTTTTTT
NA,NA,TRBV11-2,TRBJ1-1,CASSPFLNTEAFF,TGTGCCAGCAGCCCGTTTTTGAACACTGAAGCTTTCTTT
NA,NA,TRBV12-3/TRBV12-4,TRBJ1-2,CASSFWSGGYTF,TGTGCCAGCAGTTTCTGGAGCGGAGGCTACACCTTC
NA,TRBD1,TRBV6-1,TRBJ1-4,CASSDRGWGEKLFF,TGTGCCAGCAGTGACAGGGGGTGGGGTGAAAAACTGTTTTTT
NA,NA,TRBV9,TRBJ1-2,CASSGFDMGRSYYGYTF,TGTGCCAGCAGCGGCTTCGATATGGGGCGCTCCTACTATGGCTACACCTTC
NA,NA,TRBV6-5,TRBJ2-3,CASSYGGASTDTQYF,TGTGCCAGCAGTTACGGCGGAGCTAGCACAGATACGCAGTATTTT